What follows are 24 T cell receptor beta chains derived from one specimen sequenced in a study of low-dose radiotherapy and immunotherapy resistance in tumors. cDNA synthesis used a TRAV/TRBV-specific primer set for both chains. The authors amplified TCRs for 20 to 25 PCR cycles with a constant-region primer and a V-primer adapter. MiXCR, run by TCRdb on the reads, gives a single entry per CDR3 protein. This table has 16,000 or so distinct CDR3 sequences, around two thirds appearing once. These receptors were taken from a human donor with advanced metastatic prostate, ovarian, gallbladder or colorectal cancer (not recorded which). This table probably holds off-target reads from a library built for another chain.

The CDR3 reads CASSGSKNQPQHF. DNA for the CDR3: TGTGCCAGCTCAGGCAGTAAGAATCAGCCCCAGCATTTT. This sequence joins TRBV18 and TRBJ1-5; D call uncertain. Germline assignment: CDR1 KGHSH and CDR2 LQKENI. Trimming removed 5 bases from V and 4 bases from J, with 9 bases in between. This CDR3 spans 13 amino acids.

The rearrangement links TRBV20-1 to TRBJ1-5; tentative D call: TRBD1 (6 bases). The germline V gene has CDR1 DFQATT and CDR2 SNEGSKA (reference sequence). CDR3 length: 13 residues. V shed 3 bases and J shed 4 bases, with 10 bases lying between them. CDR3 in amino acids: CSASGQGNQPQHF. CDR3 DNA: TGCAGTGCTAGCGGCCAGGGGAATCAGCCCCAGCATTTT.

In its sample, this clonotype was seen a few times. The rearrangement joins TRBV28 to TRBJ2-7; D not resolved. The germline CDR1 and CDR2 sequences are MDHEN and SYDVKM. V dropped 9 bases and J dropped 6 bases, with 9 bases sitting between them. The CDR3 has 10 amino acids. The CDR3 protein is CASGNAEQYF. The CDR3 DNA reads as TGTGCCAGTGGGAACGCCGAGCAGTACTTC.

This clonotype was seen a single time. This chain uses TRBV19 with TRBJ2-1; D not certain. V lost 3 bases to trimming and J lost 5 bases, with 26 bases between them. This CDR3 has 19 residues. Germline values: CDR1 LNHDA, CDR2 SQIVND (reference sequence). The CDR3 sequence is CASSMTSAGLLGPDNEQFF. The DNA for the CDR3 is TGTGCCAGTAGTATGACCTCGGCCGGTCTCCTAGGACCCGACAATGAGCAGTTCTTC.

Here the CDR3 DNA reads TGCAGTGCTAGTTTGACTAGCGGGAGGGCCGGAGATGAGCAGTTCTTC. Translation: CSASLTSGRAGDEQFF. This rearrangement joins TRBV20-1 to TRBJ2-1; TRBD2 matches at 14 bases. Trimming cost V 3 bases and J 8 bases; bases outside gene matches: 9. Germline V gene lookup returns CDR1 DFQATT and CDR2 SNEGSKA (reference sequence). The CDR3 consists of 16 residues.

A few counts support this clonotype. The chain uses TRBV15 and TRBJ1-1; no reliable D call. The CDR3 runs 19 residues. With 0 bases removed from V and 0 bases from J, the gap between germline ends came to 20 bases. Germline V gene sequence: CDR1 LNHNV, CDR2 YYDKDF (reference sequence). CDR3 sequence reads: CATSRDISLNFPMNTEAFF. The CDR3 region has the DNA TGTGCCACCAGCAGAGATATCAGTCTGAATTTTCCCATGAACACTGAAGCTTTCTTT.

The gene calls are TRBV6-2 or TRBV6-3 and TRBJ2-7, with D possibly being TRBD2 (6 bases). Germline V gives CDR1 MNHEY, CDR2 SVGEGT. Between the trimmed V and J ends, which lost 5 bases and 3 bases, there was a span of 14 bases. The CDR3 extends over 14 amino acids. The CDR3: CASSGGLIVYEQYF. The CDR3 DNA is TGTGCCAGCAGTGGTGGACTAATTGTCTACGAGCAGTACTTC.

The CDR3 reads CASSEVAGPYEQYF. The CDR3 nucleotides are TGTGCCAGCAGTGAAGTGGCGGGACCCTACGAGCAGTACTTC. This rearrangement joins TRBV6-1 to TRBJ2-7; D perhaps matches TRBD2 (6 bases). V lost 1 base, J lost 2 bases, and 9 bases lay in between. The V gene's germline CDR1 is MNHNS and CDR2 SASEGT. There are 14 residues in the CDR3.

This sequence joins TRBV20-1 and TRBJ2-7; TRBD1 or TRBD2 may be the D gene (6 bases each). This CDR3 spans 13 amino acids. The V end was cut by 3 bases, the J end by 5 bases, with 14 bases between. Germline V gives CDR1 DFQATT, CDR2 SNEGSKA (reference sequence). The CDR3 coding sequence is TGCAGTGCTAGCCCAGGAGGGGGAAACGAGCAGTACTTC. Protein product: CSASPGGGNEQYF.

The gene calls are TRBV3-1 and TRBJ2-1, with no clear D. V was shortened by 4 bases and J by 9 bases, with 7 bases between the two germline ends. Germline V CDR1 and CDR2: LGHDT, YNNKEL (reference sequence). The CDR3 totals 11 residues. CDR3 sequence (DNA): TGTGCCAGCAGCCTTAGTAGTGAGCAGTTCTTC. Translating gives CASSLSSEQFF.

The chain is built from TRBV18 and TRBJ1-2; TRBD1 matches at 7 bases. Germline CDR1 reads KGHSH; CDR2 reads LQKENI. This CDR3 region has 13 residues. V was clipped by 7 bases and J by 6 bases; unmatched bases: 8. CDR3 protein: CASCDREGHGYTF. The CDR3 region has the DNA TGTGCCAGCTGTGACAGGGAAGGCCATGGCTACACCTTC.

V gene TRBV2 combines with J gene TRBJ2-3, with 7 positions matching TRBD1. This CDR3 has 16 residues. Germline V gene data show CDR1 as SNHLY and CDR2 as FYNNEI. V was pared by 0 bases and J by 1 base, with 4 bases of the junction left unmatched. CDR3 residues: CASSEARDRGTDTQYF. As DNA, the CDR3 is TGTGCCAGCAGTGAAGCCCGAGACAGGGGCACAGATACGCAGTATTTT.

The rearrangement links TRBV2 to TRBJ2-3; possibly TRBD2 for D (6 bases). CDR1 and CDR2 (germline): SNHLY, FYNNEI. The V and J ends lost 3 bases and 5 bases respectively, with 15 bases between them. There are 15 residues in the CDR3. The CDR3 protein is CASSDGGAGGDTQYF. CDR3 nucleotide sequence: TGTGCCAGCAGTGATGGTGGGGCCGGGGGAGATACGCAGTATTTT. Full variable domain (rest looked up from reference TRBV2 and TRBJ2-3): EPEVTQTPSHQVTQMGQEVILRCVPISNHLYFYWYRQILGQKVEFLVSFYNNEISEKSEIFDDQFSVERPDGSNFTLKIRSTKLEDSAMYFCASSDGGAGGDTQYFGPGTRLTVL.

The V call is TRBV9, the J call TRBJ2-1; 9 bases are shared with TRBD2. The CDR3 is 15 residues long. Losses at the gene ends were 0 bases for V and 8 bases for J; bases not matched to a gene: 6. Germline assignment: CDR1 SGDLS and CDR2 YYNGEE. CDR3 in amino acids: CASSVEGLAVYEQFF. In DNA, the CDR3 is TGTGCCAGCAGCGTAGAGGGACTAGCCGTCTATGAGCAGTTCTTC.

The chain recombines TRBV6-2 or TRBV6-3 with TRBJ1-2, with a weak D call TRBD1 (6 bases). The CDR3 consists of 13 residues. Germline CDR1 reads MNHEY; CDR2 reads SVGEGT. Trimming took off 6 bases at V and 7 bases at J, with 15 bases between the two ends. The chain's CDR3 is CASRDRYRAGYTF. CDR3 bases: TGTGCCAGCAGAGACCGATACAGGGCTGGCTACACCTTC.

This clonotype showed up just once. The chain employs TRBV12-3 or TRBV12-4 and TRBJ1-1; no definite D call. Trimming removed 6 bases from V and 2 bases from J, with 13 bases in between. This CDR3 is 14 amino acids long. The CDR3 is CASRDRGGNTEAFF. The DNA for the CDR3 is TGTGCCAGCAGGGACCGGGGAGGTAACACTGAAGCTTTCTTT.

The chain combines TRBV12-3 or TRBV12-4 with TRBJ2-3; D is unresolved. The CDR3 is 15 amino acids. With 6 bases removed from V and 4 bases from J, the gap between germline ends came to 17 bases. The chain's CDR3 is CASSRGREGPDTQYF. DNA of the CDR3: TGTGCCAGCAGCCGAGGTAGAGAAGGGCCAGATACGCAGTATTTT.

The V call is TRBV28, the J call TRBJ2-1; 9 bases fit TRBD2. The CDR3 length is 16 residues. J gave up 8 bases and V 5 bases, and 13 bases lay outside the gene matches. In germline, CDR1 is MDHEN, CDR2 SYDVKM. This chain's CDR3 is CASSPRGRAEGDEQFF. The DNA for the CDR3 is TGTGCCAGCAGTCCCCGCGGGAGGGCCGAGGGCGATGAGCAGTTCTTC.

The sample holds a few counts of this clonotype. The chain joins TRBV4-2 to TRBJ2-1; tentatively, D is TRBD1 (5 bases). CDR3 size: 13 residues. Germline V CDR1 and CDR2: LGHNA, YNFKEQ. V was clipped by 5 bases and J by 13 bases, with 18 bases between them. The CDR3 loop reads CASSEPRANRQFF. CDR3 DNA sequence: TGTGCCAGCAGCGAACCCAGGGCCAATCGTCAGTTCTTC.

This clonotype appeared a single time. In DNA form, the CDR3 reads TGTGCCAGCAGTTTTATGGGGGGAGCGAACACTGAAGCTTTCTTT. The encoded protein is CASSFMGGANTEAFF. The rearrangement links TRBV28 to TRBJ1-1; TRBD1 is a possible D gene (5 bases). V lost 3 bases to trimming and J lost 1 base, with 12 bases between them. Germline V gives CDR1 MDHEN, CDR2 SYDVKM. This CDR3 region has 15 residues.

The chain carries TRBV7-8 and TRBJ1-6; 9 bases are shared with TRBD1. Germline V gives CDR1 SGHVS, CDR2 FQNEAQ. The CDR3 totals 14 residues. After removal of 5 bases from V and 9 bases from J, the junction contained 5 bases not matched to a gene. This CDR3 is CASSQGQGTSPLHF. DNA for the CDR3: TGTGCCAGCAGCCAGGGACAGGGTACTTCACCCCTCCACTTT.

V is TRBV7-9 and J is TRBJ2-1; TRBD2 might be the D (6 bases). Germline CDR1 and CDR2: SEHNR and FQNEAQ (reference sequence). The V end was cut by 5 bases, the J end by 6 bases, with 14 bases between. The length of the CDR3 is 14 residues. CDR3 DNA sequence: TGTGCCAGCAGCGTGGGACTGCGGGGCAATGAGCAGTTCTTC. Translated: CASSVGLRGNEQFF.

This clonotype was detected only a few times. The genes are TRBV20-1 and TRBJ2-4; TRBD2 matches 10 bases. V dropped 1 base and J dropped 14; count of bases not matched to a gene: 5. The CDR3 sequence is 12 residues long. Germline assignment: CDR1 DFQATT and CDR2 SNEGSKA (reference sequence). The CDR3 sequence is CSARGLAGAEYF. CDR3 in DNA: TGCAGTGCTAGAGGACTAGCGGGTGCTGAGTACTTC.

The chain uses TRBV5-1 and TRBJ1-1, with 8 bases that match TRBD1. Germline V gene lookup returns CDR1 SGHRS and CDR2 YFSETQ. Trimming removed 4 bases from V and 3 bases from J; junction bases left unmatched: 5. CDR3 size: 14 residues. As DNA, the CDR3 is TGCGCCAGCAGCAGGGACAGGTCGGACACTGAAGCTTTCTTT. Translated: CASSRDRSDTEAFF.